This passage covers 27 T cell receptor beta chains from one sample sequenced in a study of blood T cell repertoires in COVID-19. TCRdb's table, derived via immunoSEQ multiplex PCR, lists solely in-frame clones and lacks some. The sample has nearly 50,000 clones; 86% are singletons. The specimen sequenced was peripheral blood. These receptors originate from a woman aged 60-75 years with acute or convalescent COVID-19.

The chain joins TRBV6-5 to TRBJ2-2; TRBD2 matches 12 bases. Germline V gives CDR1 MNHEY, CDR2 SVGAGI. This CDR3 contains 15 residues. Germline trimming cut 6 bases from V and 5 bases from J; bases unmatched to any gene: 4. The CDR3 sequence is CASRAGTSGTGELFF. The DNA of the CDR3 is TGTGCCAGCAGAGCCGGGACTAGCGGGACCGGGGAGCTGTTTTTT.

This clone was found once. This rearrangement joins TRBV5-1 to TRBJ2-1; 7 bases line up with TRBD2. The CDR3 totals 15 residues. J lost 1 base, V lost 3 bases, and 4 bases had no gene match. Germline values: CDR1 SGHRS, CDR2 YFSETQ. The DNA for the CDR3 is TGCGCCAGCAGCTGGACTAGTAATTCCTACAATGAGCAGTTCTTC. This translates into CASSWTSNSYNEQFF.

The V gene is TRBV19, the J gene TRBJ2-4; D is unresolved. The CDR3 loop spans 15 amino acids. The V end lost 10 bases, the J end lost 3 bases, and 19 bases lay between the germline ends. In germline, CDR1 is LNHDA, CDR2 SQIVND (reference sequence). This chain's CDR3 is CATALRRSGKNIQYF. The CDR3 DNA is TGTGCCACCGCCCTACGTCGATCCGGCAAAAACATTCAGTACTTC.

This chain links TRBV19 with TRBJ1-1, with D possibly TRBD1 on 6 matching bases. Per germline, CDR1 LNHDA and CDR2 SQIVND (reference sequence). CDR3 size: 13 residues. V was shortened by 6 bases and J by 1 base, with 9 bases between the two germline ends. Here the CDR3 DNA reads TGTGCCAGTAGACAGGGCAGGAACACTGAAGCTTTCTTT. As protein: CASRQGRNTEAFF.

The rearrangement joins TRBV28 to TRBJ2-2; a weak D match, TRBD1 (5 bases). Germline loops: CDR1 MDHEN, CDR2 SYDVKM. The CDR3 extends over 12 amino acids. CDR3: CVAKGATGELFF. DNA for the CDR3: TGTGTTGCGAAAGGGGCCACCGGGGAGCTGTTTTTT. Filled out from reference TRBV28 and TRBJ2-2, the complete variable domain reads DVKVTQSSRYLVKRTGEKVFLECVQDMDHENMFWYRQDPGLGLRLIYFSYDVKMKEKGDIPEGYSVSREKKERFSLILESASTNQTSMYLCVAKGATGELFFGEGSRLTVL.

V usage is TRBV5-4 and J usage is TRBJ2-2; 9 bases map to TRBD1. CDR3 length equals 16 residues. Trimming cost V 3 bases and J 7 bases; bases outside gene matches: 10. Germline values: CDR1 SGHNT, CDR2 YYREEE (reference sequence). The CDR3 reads CASSSAPDRGFGELFF. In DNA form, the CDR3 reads TGTGCCAGCAGCTCGGCCCCGGACAGGGGATTCGGGGAGCTGTTTTTT.

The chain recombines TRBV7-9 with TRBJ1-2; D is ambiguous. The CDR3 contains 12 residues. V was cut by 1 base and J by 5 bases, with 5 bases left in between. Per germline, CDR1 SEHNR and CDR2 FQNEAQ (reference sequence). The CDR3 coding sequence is TGTGCCAGCAGCTTAGACATGTATGGCTACACCTTC. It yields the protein CASSLDMYGYTF. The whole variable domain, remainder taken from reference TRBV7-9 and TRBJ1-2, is DTGVSQNPRHKITKRGQNVTFRCDPISEHNRLYWYRQTLGQGPEFLTYFQNEAQLEKSRLLSDRFSAERPKGSFSTLEIQRTEQGDSAMYLCASSLDMYGYTFGSGTRLTVV.

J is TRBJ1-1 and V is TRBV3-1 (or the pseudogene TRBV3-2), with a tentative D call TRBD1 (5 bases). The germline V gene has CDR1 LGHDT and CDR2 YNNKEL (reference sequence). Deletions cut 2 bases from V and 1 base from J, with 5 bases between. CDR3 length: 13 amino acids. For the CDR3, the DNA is TGTGCCAGCAGCCAAACAGGGAACACTGAAGCTTTCTTT. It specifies CASSQTGNTEAFF.

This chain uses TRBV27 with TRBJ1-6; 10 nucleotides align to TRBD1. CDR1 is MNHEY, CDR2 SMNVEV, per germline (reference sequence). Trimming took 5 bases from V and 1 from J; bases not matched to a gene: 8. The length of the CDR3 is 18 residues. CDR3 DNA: TGTGCCAGCAGTAGGACAGGGGGATTGGGTTCCTATAATTCACCCCTCCACTTT. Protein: CASSRTGGLGSYNSPLHF.

This CDR3 is CASRSGLKNIQYF. CDR3 nucleotides: TGTGCCAGCAGGTCAGGGTTAAAAAACATTCAGTACTTC. The chain uses TRBV6-5 and TRBJ2-4; D might be TRBD1 (5 bases). The V gene's germline CDR1 is MNHEY and CDR2 SVGAGI. This CDR3 has 13 amino acids. V lost 6 bases and J 4 bases, leaving 10 bases between the germline ends.

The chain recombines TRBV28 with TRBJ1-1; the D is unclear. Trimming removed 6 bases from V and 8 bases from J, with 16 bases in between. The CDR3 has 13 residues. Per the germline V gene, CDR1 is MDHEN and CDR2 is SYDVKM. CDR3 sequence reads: CASSKTGDWEAFF. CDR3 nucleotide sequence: TGTGCCAGCAGCAAAACGGGAGACTGGGAAGCTTTCTTT.

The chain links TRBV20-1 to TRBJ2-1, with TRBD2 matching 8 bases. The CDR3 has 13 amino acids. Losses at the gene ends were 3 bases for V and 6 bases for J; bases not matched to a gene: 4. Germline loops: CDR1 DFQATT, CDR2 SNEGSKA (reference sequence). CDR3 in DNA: TGCAGTGCTAGTCCGGGAGGGGGCAATGAGCAGTTCTTC. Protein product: CSASPGGGNEQFF.

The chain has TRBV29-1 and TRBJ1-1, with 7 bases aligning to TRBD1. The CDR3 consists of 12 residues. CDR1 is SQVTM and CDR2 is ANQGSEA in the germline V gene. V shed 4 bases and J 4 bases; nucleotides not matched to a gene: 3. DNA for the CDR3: TGCAGCGTTGTACAGGGGCCCACTGAAGCTTTCTTT. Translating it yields CSVVQGPTEAFF. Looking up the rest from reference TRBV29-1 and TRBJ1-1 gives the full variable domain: SAVISQKPSRDICQRGTSLTIQCQVDSQVTMMFWYRQQPGQSLTLIATANQGSEATYESGFVIDKFPISRPNLTFSTLTVSNMSPEDSSIYLCSVVQGPTEAFFGQGTRLTVV.

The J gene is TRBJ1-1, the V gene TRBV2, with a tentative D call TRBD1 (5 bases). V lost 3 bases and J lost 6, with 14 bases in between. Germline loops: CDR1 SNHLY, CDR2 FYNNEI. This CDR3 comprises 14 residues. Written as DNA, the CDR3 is TGTGCCAGCAGTGAGGAGGGGCGCCTCGCTGAAGCTTTCTTT. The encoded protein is CASSEEGRLAEAFF.

The CDR3 DNA sequence: TGCGCCAGCAGCAGACTAGGGGAGGGGGGCTACACCTTC. Translation gives CASSRLGEGGYTF. The chain is built from TRBV5-1 and TRBJ1-2; D is perhaps TRBD1 (5 bases). Germline-derived CDR1 and CDR2 are SGHRS and YFSETQ. The CDR3 runs to 13 residues. Trimming stripped 4 bases from V and 8 bases from J, with 15 bases between.

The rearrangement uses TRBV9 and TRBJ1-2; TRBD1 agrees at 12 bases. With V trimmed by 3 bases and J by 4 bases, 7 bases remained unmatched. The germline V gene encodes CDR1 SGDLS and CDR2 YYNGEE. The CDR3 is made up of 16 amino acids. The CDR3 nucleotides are TGTGCCAGCAGCGCGGGGGTGGGACAGGGGGCCTATGGCTACACCTTC. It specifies CASSAGVGQGAYGYTF.

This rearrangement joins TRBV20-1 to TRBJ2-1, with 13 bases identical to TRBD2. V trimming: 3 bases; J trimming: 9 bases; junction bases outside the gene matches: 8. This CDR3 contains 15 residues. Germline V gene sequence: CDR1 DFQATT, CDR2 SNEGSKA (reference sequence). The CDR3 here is CSASRTSGREGEQFF. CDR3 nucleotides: TGCAGTGCTAGTAGGACTAGCGGGAGAGAAGGTGAGCAGTTCTTC.

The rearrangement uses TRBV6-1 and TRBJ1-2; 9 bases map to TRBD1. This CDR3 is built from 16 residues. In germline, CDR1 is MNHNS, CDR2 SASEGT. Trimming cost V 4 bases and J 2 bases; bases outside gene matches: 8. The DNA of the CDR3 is TGTGCCAGCAGTGTGGGGACAGGGATAGAGAACTATGGCTACACCTTC. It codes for CASSVGTGIENYGYTF.

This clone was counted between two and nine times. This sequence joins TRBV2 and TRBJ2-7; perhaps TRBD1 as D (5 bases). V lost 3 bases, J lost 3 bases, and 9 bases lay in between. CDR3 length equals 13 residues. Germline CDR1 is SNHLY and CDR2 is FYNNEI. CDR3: CASSDIQGYEQYF. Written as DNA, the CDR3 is TGTGCCAGCAGTGACATCCAGGGCTACGAGCAGTACTTC.

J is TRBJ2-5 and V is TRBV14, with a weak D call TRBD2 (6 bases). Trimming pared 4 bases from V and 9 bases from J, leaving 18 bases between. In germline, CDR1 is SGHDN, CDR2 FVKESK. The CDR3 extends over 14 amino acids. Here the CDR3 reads CASSRRLDRESQYF. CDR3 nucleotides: TGTGCCAGCAGCCGGCGACTGGACCGGGAGTCCCAGTACTTC.

The CDR3 DNA follows: TGTGCCAGCAGTTCACCGGGACAGGGGACCACTGAAGCTTTCTTT. Amino acid sequence: CASSSPGQGTTEAFF. This sequence joins TRBV6-5 and TRBJ1-1, with 10 bases that match TRBD1. Per the germline V gene, CDR1 is MNHEY and CDR2 is SVGAGI. Unmatched junction bases numbered 6, after V lost 4 bases and J lost 4 bases. The CDR3 consists of 15 residues.

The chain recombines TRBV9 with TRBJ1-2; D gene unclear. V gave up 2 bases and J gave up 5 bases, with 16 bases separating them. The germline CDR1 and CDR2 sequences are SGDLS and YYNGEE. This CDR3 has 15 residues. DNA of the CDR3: TGTGCCAGCAGCGTTGATGACACCGACCGGTATGGCTACACCTTC. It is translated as CASSVDDTDRYGYTF.

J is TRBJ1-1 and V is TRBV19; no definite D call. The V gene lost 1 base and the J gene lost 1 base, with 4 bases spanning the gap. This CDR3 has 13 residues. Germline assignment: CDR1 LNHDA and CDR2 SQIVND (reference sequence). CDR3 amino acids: CASSIGENTEAFF. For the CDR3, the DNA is TGTGCCAGTAGTATAGGCGAGAACACTGAAGCTTTCTTT.

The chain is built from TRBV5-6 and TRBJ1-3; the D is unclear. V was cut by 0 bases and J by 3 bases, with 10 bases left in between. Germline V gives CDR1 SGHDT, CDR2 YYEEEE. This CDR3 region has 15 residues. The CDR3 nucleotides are TGTGCCAGCAGCTTGGCCGGGGTAGGTGGAAACACCATATATTTT. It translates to CASSLAGVGGNTIYF.

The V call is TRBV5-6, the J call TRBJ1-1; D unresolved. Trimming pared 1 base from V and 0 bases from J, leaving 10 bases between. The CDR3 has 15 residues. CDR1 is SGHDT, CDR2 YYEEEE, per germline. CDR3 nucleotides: TGTGCCAGCAGCTTGTCAACGGGAATGAACACTGAAGCTTTCTTT. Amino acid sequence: CASSLSTGMNTEAFF.

Here the CDR3 reads CASSDSGMSTEAFF. Written as DNA, the CDR3 is TGTGCCAGCAGTGACTCAGGGATGTCCACTGAAGCTTTCTTT. The chain combines TRBV15 with TRBJ1-1, with D perhaps TRBD1 (5 bases). This CDR3 contains 14 residues. V was cut by 10 bases and J by 4 bases, with 19 bases left in between. CDR1 is LNHNV, CDR2 YYDKDF, per germline (reference sequence).

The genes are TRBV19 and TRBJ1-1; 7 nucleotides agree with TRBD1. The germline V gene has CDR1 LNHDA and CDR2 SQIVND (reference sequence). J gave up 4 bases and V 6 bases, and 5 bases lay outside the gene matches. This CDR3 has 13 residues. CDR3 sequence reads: CASRDRAGTEAFF. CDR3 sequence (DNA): TGTGCCAGTAGAGACAGGGCGGGCACTGAAGCTTTCTTT.